The 26 T cell receptor beta chains in this list originate from one sample, sequenced in a study of blood T cells in healthy people across ages. A sample-barcoded 5' primer and a J-beta primer mix were used in a second PCR of roughly 7 to 12 cycles. From the 5' RACE reads, TCRdb called clonotypes with MiXCR, one entry per CDR3 protein. The sample lists 580,000 or so distinct CDR3 sequences; around 50% were seen once. The specimen was blood. These receptors all come from a man older than 75 in good health.

V and J are TRBV20-1 and TRBJ2-1; D is ambiguous. V lost 4 bases, J lost 4 bases, and 11 bases lay in between. Germline V gene lookup returns CDR1 DFQATT and CDR2 SNEGSKA (reference sequence). The CDR3 contains 13 residues. The CDR3 region has the DNA TGCAGTGCTAAGGACCCCACATACAATGAGCAGTTCTTC. Translation: CSAKDPTYNEQFF.

The chain has TRBV4-3 and TRBJ1-4; tentatively, D is TRBD1 (6 bases). This CDR3 is 16 amino acids long. Deletions cut 0 bases from V and 8 bases from J, with 16 bases between. CDR1 LGHNA and CDR2 YSLEER come from the germline V gene. CDR3 DNA: TGCGCCAGCAGCCAAGATCTCGGACAGCCCACGGAAAAACTGTTTTTT. This gives the protein CASSQDLGQPTEKLFF.

J is TRBJ2-5 and V is TRBV7-2; weak D call: TRBD1 (7 bases). This CDR3 region has 14 residues. The V gene's germline CDR1 is SGHTA and CDR2 FQGNSA. Trimming shortened V by 5 bases and J by 0 bases, and 10 bases separated the two germline ends. The DNA for the CDR3 is TGTGCCAGCAGCGCGGGACAGTACCAAGAGACCCAGTACTTC. It is translated as CASSAGQYQETQYF.

This clonotype has just a few counts. The chain links TRBV6-5 to TRBJ1-3; 7 bases line up with TRBD1. This CDR3 is 15 amino acids long. V shed 2 bases and J 4 bases; nucleotides not matched to a gene: 5. The germline CDR1 and CDR2 sequences are MNHEY and SVGAGI. The CDR3 protein is CASSYGGGRGNTIYF. CDR3 DNA sequence: TGTGCCAGCAGTTACGGAGGGGGCAGGGGAAACACCATATATTTT.

For this clonotype: One end of the junction does not line up with germline, which may come from a read error. The chain carries TRBV13 and TRBJ1-4, with TRBD1 matching over 7 bases. The germline V gene encodes CDR1 PRHDT and CDR2 FYEKMQ (reference sequence). The CDR3 loop spans 14 amino acids. The CDR3 spells CASSRRGEDEKPFF. The DNA of the CDR3 is TGTGCCAGCAGCCGCAGGGGGGAAGATGAAAAACCGTTTTTT.

This clonotype came up a few times. This rearrangement joins TRBV29-1 to TRBJ2-1; perhaps TRBD1 as D (5 bases). This CDR3 spans 14 amino acids. Per germline, CDR1 SQVTM and CDR2 ANQGSEA. V was shortened by 7 bases and J by 2 bases, with 15 bases between the two germline ends. Here the CDR3 DNA reads TGCAGCGCCTGGACACCCGAGACCTACAATGAGCAGTTCTTC. Protein sequence: CSAWTPETYNEQFF.

The chain combines TRBV11-1 with TRBJ2-7, with D possibly matching TRBD1 (8 bases). This CDR3 is built from 14 residues. Trimming removed 2 bases at V and 3 bases at J, with 11 bases between. Germline assignment: CDR1 SGHAT and CDR2 FQDESV (reference sequence). The CDR3 spells CASSLTGGDYEQYF. In DNA form, the CDR3 reads TGTGCCAGCAGCTTAACAGGGGGGGACTACGAGCAGTACTTC.

This clonotype was seen more than once but under ten times. This chain connects TRBV7-9 to TRBJ2-5, with a possible D match to TRBD2 (5 bases). V lost 2 bases, J lost 5 bases, and 9 bases lay in between. Germline CDR1 reads SEHNR; CDR2 reads FQNEAQ (reference sequence). The CDR3 has 13 residues. The CDR3 bases are TGTGCCAGCAGCTTAAGCCTAGCTGAGACCCAGTACTTC. Its translation: CASSLSLAETQYF.

In its sample, this clonotype was seen a few times. The gene calls are TRBV27 and TRBJ2-3; D perhaps matches TRBD1 (6 bases). The V gene's germline CDR1 is MNHEY and CDR2 SMNVEV (reference sequence). The CDR3 spans 12 residues. V gave up 10 bases and J gave up 1 base, with 9 bases separating them. The CDR3 DNA is TGTGCCACCAGGGGTGGCACAGATACGCAGTATTTT. Translation: CATRGGTDTQYF.

In regard to this clonotype: A much larger clone differs from this one at a single base, so this may be a read error. The chain uses TRBV7-9 and TRBJ2-7; a possible D gene is TRBD1 (6 bases). Trimming removed 5 bases from V and 1 base from J, with 12 bases in between. The CDR3 extends over 14 amino acids. CDR1 SEHNR and CDR2 FQNEAQ come from the germline V gene (reference sequence). This chain's CDR3 is CASSPRDKSYEQYF. The CDR3 DNA reads TGTGCCAGCAGCCCCCGGGACAAATCCTACGAGCAGTACTTC.

This clonotype was seen many times. The chain employs TRBV6-6 and TRBJ2-1; D assignment may be TRBD1 or TRBD2 (5 bases each). Trimming removed 6 bases from V and 6 bases from J, with 15 bases in between. The length of the CDR3 is 14 residues. The germline gives CDR1 MNHNY, CDR2 SVGAGI (reference sequence). CDR3 DNA: TGTGCCAGCAGCGCCCTGGGGACGGTCAATGAGCAGTTCTTC. Its translation is CASSALGTVNEQFF.

The gene calls are TRBV20-1 and TRBJ2-5; no reliable D call. This CDR3 contains 13 residues. Trimming left V 6 bases short and J 2 bases short, with 13 bases between. CDR1 is DFQATT and CDR2 is SNEGSKA in the germline V gene (reference sequence). In DNA form, the CDR3 reads TGCAGTGCCACCGGGCCGACGCAAGAGACCCAGTACTTC. Its translation is CSATGPTQETQYF.

The chain employs TRBV6-6 and TRBJ1-6; D gene uncertain. This CDR3 region has 14 residues. Germline CDR1 MNHNY, CDR2 SVGAGI (reference sequence). With 7 bases removed from V and 1 base from J, the gap between germline ends came to 8 bases. CDR3 nucleotide sequence: TGTGCCAGCAAGATTGTTTCCTATAATTCACCCCTCCACTTT. Translated, it gives CASKIVSYNSPLHF.

V and J are TRBV6-6 and TRBJ2-5; D unclear. The germline V gene encodes CDR1 MNHNY and CDR2 SVGAGI (reference sequence). The germline V and J ends were trimmed by 0 bases and 1 base, with 6 bases remaining between them. The CDR3 runs 14 residues. The CDR3 protein is CASSYSQTQETQYF. The CDR3 DNA reads as TGTGCCAGCAGTTACTCGCAGACCCAAGAGACCCAGTACTTC.

This clonotype was seen a few times. The genes are TRBV9 and TRBJ1-4; the match to TRBD1 covers 8 bases. Germline loops: CDR1 SGDLS, CDR2 YYNGEE. CDR3 size: 16 residues. V dropped 4 bases and J dropped 5; count of bases not matched to a gene: 10. The CDR3 region has the DNA TGTGCCAGCAGCCCTCGACAGGGGAGGGCAAATGAAAAACTGTTTTTT. It codes for CASSPRQGRANEKLFF.

The chain links TRBV4-2 to TRBJ2-1; 9 bases are shared with TRBD2. The CDR3 is made up of 18 amino acids. Germline lookup yields CDR1 LGHNA and CDR2 YNFKEQ. Germline trimming cut 0 bases from V and 6 bases from J; bases unmatched to any gene: 12. The CDR3 sequence: CASSQDRQAGGRVNEQFF. As DNA, the CDR3 is TGTGCCAGCAGCCAAGATCGGCAAGCGGGAGGAAGGGTCAATGAGCAGTTCTTC.

The rearrangement joins TRBV20-1 to TRBJ2-7; 7 bases are a match to TRBD2. Germline lookup yields CDR1 DFQATT and CDR2 SNEGSKA (reference sequence). This CDR3 has 13 residues. Written as DNA, the CDR3 is TGCAGCACTACTGGCGGGAGCCCCCACGAGCAGTACTTC. It translates to CSTTGGSPHEQYF.

This CDR3 reads CSARAPVRGGYEQYF. The CDR3 nucleotides are TGCAGTGCTAGGGCTCCCGTGAGGGGGGGGTACGAGCAGTACTTC. This rearrangement joins TRBV20-1 to TRBJ2-5; a weak D match, TRBD2 (7 bases). The J call is uncertain, as TRBJ2-7 better fits the DNA end. This CDR3 has 15 amino acids. The germline V gene has CDR1 DFQATT and CDR2 SNEGSKA (reference sequence).

This clonotype was counted only a few times. This chain joins TRBV7-8 and TRBJ1-1; 7 nucleotides align to TRBD1. Per the germline V gene, CDR1 is SGHVS and CDR2 is FQNEAQ. This CDR3 is built from 15 residues. The junction had 7 bases not matched to a gene; V was cut back by 4 bases and J by 2 bases. The CDR3 here is CASSSPGGGNTEAFF. In nucleotides, the CDR3 is TGTGCCAGCAGCTCTCCAGGGGGGGGTAACACTGAAGCTTTCTTT.

V usage is TRBV20-1 and J usage is TRBJ2-5, with D uncertain. There are 14 residues in the CDR3. From germline, CDR1 is DFQATT and CDR2 SNEGSKA (reference sequence). V was clipped by 3 bases and J by 1 base, with 12 bases between them. In DNA form, the CDR3 reads TGCAGTGCTAGGCCACCCCTGTTCCAAGAGACCCAGTACTTC. This sequence encodes CSARPPLFQETQYF.

The rearrangement links TRBV27 to TRBJ2-2, with 9 bases lining up with TRBD1. The CDR3 totals 14 residues. Germline values: CDR1 MNHEY, CDR2 SMNVEV (reference sequence). V lost 5 bases and J lost 5; bases outside the gene matches: 3. The CDR3 nucleotides read TGTGCCAGCAGTCCGGGACAGGGAACCGGGGAGCTGTTTTTT. This encodes CASSPGQGTGELFF.

This clonotype appeared a few times. The chain couples TRBV5-5 to TRBJ2-2; D gene uncertain. Trimming pared 5 bases from V and 0 bases from J, leaving 2 bases between. Germline loops: CDR1 SGHKS, CDR2 YYEKEE (reference sequence). CDR3 size: 12 residues. The CDR3 DNA reads as TGTGCCAGCAGGGCGAACACCGGGGAGCTGTTTTTT. Translation gives CASRANTGELFF. Combining the CDR3 with reference TRBV5-5 and TRBJ2-2 gives the whole variable domain DAGVTQSPTHLIKTRGQQVTLRCSPISGHKSVSWYQQVLGQGPQFIFQYYEKEERGRGNFPDRFSARQFPNYSSELNVNALLLGDSALYLCASRANTGELFFGEGSRLTVL.

The V and J genes are TRBV5-6 and TRBJ1-1; D may be TRBD1 (5 bases). V lost 4 bases, J lost 5 bases, and 12 bases lay in between. Germline CDR1 SGHDT, CDR2 YYEEEE. The CDR3 spans 13 residues. CDR3 nucleotide sequence: TGTGCCAGCAGCCGAGGGGTGACAACTGAAGCTTTCTTT. It yields the protein CASSRGVTTEAFF. Based on the CDR3 plus reference TRBV5-6 and TRBJ1-1, the full variable domain is DAGVTQSPTHLIKTRGQQVTLRCSPKSGHDTVSWYQQALGQGPQFIFQYYEEEERQRGNFPDRFSGHQFPNYSSELNVNALLLGDSALYLCASSRGVTTEAFFGQGTRLTVV.

The V and J genes are TRBV7-2 and TRBJ2-6; no reliable D call. Germline loops: CDR1 SGHTA, CDR2 FQGNSA. V was clipped by 1 base and J by 0 bases, with 10 bases between them. This CDR3 contains 17 residues. CDR3 nucleotides: TGTGCCAGCAGCTTAGTCGGACGGACCTCTGGGGCCAACGTCCTGACTTTC. Its translation: CASSLVGRTSGANVLTF.

This clonotype has just a few counts. The chain couples TRBV20-1 to TRBJ2-3; D perhaps matches TRBD2 (6 bases). The V end was cut by 0 bases, the J end by 2 bases, with 15 bases between. This CDR3 has 16 residues. Germline V lookup: CDR1 DFQATT, CDR2 SNEGSKA (reference sequence). CDR3 DNA sequence: TGCAGTGCTAGAGATATGCTAGCGAGATACACAGATACGCAGTATTTT. It yields the protein CSARDMLARYTDTQYF.

This sequence joins TRBV11-1 and TRBJ2-1; 11 bases are shared with TRBD2. The CDR3 is 19 amino acids. Germline V gene sequence: CDR1 SGHAT, CDR2 FQDESV (reference sequence). Losses at the gene ends were 1 base for V and 4 bases for J; bases not matched to a gene: 12. CDR3 loop: CASSLGTSGSPPVYNEQFF. The DNA of the CDR3 is TGTGCCAGCAGCTTAGGTACTAGCGGGAGCCCCCCTGTGTACAATGAGCAGTTCTTC.